This T cell receptor beta chain was documented in a study of blood T cells in healthy people across ages. Study summary: Template switching captured about one barcoded beta molecule per two T cells. Study results and limitations: Correlation between TCR beta diversity and naive T cell percentage was strong.

Trimming at V came to 4 bases and at J to 4 bases, leaving 2 bases not matched to a gene. Per germline, CDR1 SQVTM and CDR2 ANQGSEA. CDR3 length equals 14 residues. A second about 7 to 11 cycle PCR used barcoded and J-beta primers. Tags on each cDNA molecule came from a template-switch adaptor with 12 random nucleotides. In TCRdb, the 5' RACE reads were re-called with MiXCR into one record per CDR3 protein. Among about a million distinct CDR3 sequences listed, approximately 50% were seen once. A few counts support this clonotype. Its antigen remains unidentified. V usage is TRBV29-1 and J usage is TRBJ2-1, with TRBD2 matching over 12 bases. This receptor was identified in a woman aged 60 to 75 in good health. The sample was blood. CDR3 nucleotide sequence: TGCAGCGTTGGGGGACTAGCGGGTTACAATGAGCAGTTCTTC. This gives the protein CSVGGLAGYNEQFF.